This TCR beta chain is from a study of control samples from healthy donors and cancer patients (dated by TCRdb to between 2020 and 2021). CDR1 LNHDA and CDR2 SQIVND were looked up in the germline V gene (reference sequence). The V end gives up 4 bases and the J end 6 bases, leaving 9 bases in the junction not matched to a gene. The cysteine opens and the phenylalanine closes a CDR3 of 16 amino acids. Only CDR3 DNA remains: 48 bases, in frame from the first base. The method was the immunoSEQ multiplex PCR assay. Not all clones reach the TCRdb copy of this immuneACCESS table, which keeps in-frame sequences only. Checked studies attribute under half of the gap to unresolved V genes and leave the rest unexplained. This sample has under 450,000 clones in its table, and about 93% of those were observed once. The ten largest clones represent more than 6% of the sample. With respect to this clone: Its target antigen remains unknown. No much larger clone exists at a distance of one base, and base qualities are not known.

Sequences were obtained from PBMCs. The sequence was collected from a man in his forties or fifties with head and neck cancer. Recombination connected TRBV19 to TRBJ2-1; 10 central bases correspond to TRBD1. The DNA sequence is TGTGCCAGTAGTAAAAGGAAAAGGACAGGGGGCAATGAGCAGTTCTTC. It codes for CASSKRKRTGGNEQFF.